Listed below are T cell receptor beta chains from one sample, sequenced in a study of T cell responses to AZD1222 COVID-19 vaccine. TCRdb's copy holds only in-frame clones and misses some; the assay was immunoSEQ multiplex PCR. The sample has over 150,000 clones, more than 85% seen once. Material: peripheral blood, obtained 28 days after the second AZD1222 dose. Receptors were obtained from an adult who received the AZD1222 COVID-19 vaccine. CDR3s include the opening cysteine and the closing phenylalanine or tryptophan. The order of the fields is clone size, V gene, D gene, J gene, CDR3 protein, CDR3 DNA. D genes are given only for firm matches. A clone size is listed for some rows: how often the clone was seen (once, few, many), or a class if it is expanded.

once,TRBV27,TRBD1,TRBJ1-2,CASSLSLRQGAIYGYTF,TGTGCCAGCAGTTTATCGTTAAGACAGGGGGCGATCTATGGCTACACCTTC
.,TRBV12-5,.,TRBJ2-7,CASGLIPQFYEQYF,TGTGCTAGTGGTTTGATTCCACAGTTCTACGAGCAGTACTTC
.,TRBV18,TRBD1,TRBJ2-3,CASARDRGSSTDTQYF,TGTGCCAGCGCCCGGGACAGGGGCTCCAGCACAGATACGCAGTATTTT
.,TRBV6-6,TRBD1,TRBJ1-4,CASSSTGSNEKLFF,TGTGCCAGCAGTTCGACAGGGAGTAATGAAAAACTGTTTTTT
.,TRBV27,.,TRBJ1-4,CASSSKPGRTEKLFF,TGTGCCAGCAGTTCGAAACCGGGACGGACTGAAAAACTGTTTTTT
.,TRBV4-3,.,TRBJ1-1,CASSQEGQGHTEAFF,TGCGCCAGCAGCCAAGAGGGTCAGGGCCACACTGAAGCTTTCTTT
.,TRBV9,.,TRBJ2-1,CASSFRTRGIYNEQFF,TGTGCCAGCAGCTTCCGAACGAGGGGGATCTACAATGAGCAGTTCTTC
.,TRBV30,.,TRBJ1-4,CAWSPTRELFF,TGTGCCTGGAGCCCCACTAGAGAACTGTTTTTT
.,TRBV2,TRBD2,TRBJ2-1,CASSRNGLAVHEQFF,TGTGCCAGCAGCCGAAACGGACTAGCGGTCCATGAGCAGTTCTTC
.,TRBV7-2,TRBD1,TRBJ2-1,CASSPDRGNYNEQFF,TGTGCCAGCAGCCCCGACAGGGGTAACTACAATGAGCAGTTCTTC
.,TRBV14,.,TRBJ1-2,CASSLTQRDPYGYTF,TGTGCCAGCAGCCTTACTCAGAGGGACCCCTATGGCTACACCTTC
.,TRBV28,TRBD1,TRBJ1-2,CASSLDRDYGYTF,TGTGCCAGCAGCCTAGACAGGGACTATGGCTACACCTTC
.,TRBV5-4,.,TRBJ1-1,CASSLIGMNTEAFF,TGTGCCAGCAGCCTGATTGGCATGAACACTGAAGCTTTCTTT
.,TRBV7-3,TRBD2,TRBJ2-3,CASSWGLAGADTQYF,TGTGCCAGCAGCTGGGGACTAGCGGGAGCAGATACGCAGTATTTT
.,TRBV9,.,TRBJ2-2,CASSLGTLNTGELFF,TGTGCCAGCAGCCTGGGGACACTGAACACCGGGGAGCTGTTTTTT
.,TRBV11-3,.,TRBJ2-1,CASSLYSYNEQFF,TGTGCCAGCAGCCTCTACTCCTACAATGAGCAGTTCTTC
.,TRBV18,TRBD1,TRBJ1-6,CASSPQQGYSYNSPLHF,TGTGCCAGCTCACCACAACAGGGGTACTCCTATAATTCACCCCTCCACTTT
.,TRBV2,.,TRBJ1-3,CASSENNSGNTIYF,TGTGCCAGCAGTGAGAACAACTCTGGAAACACCATATATTTT
.,TRBV6-5,.,TRBJ2-7,CASSYRVTSKNYEQYF,TGTGCCAGCAGTTACCGAGTGACTAGTAAGAACTACGAGCAGTACTTC
.,TRBV7-9,.,TRBJ1-1,CASSSLMNTEAFF,TGTGCCAGCAGCTCCTTGATGAACACTGAAGCTTTCTTT
.,TRBV6-5,.,TRBJ1-1,CASSYRSGGGGEAFF,TGTGCCAGCAGTTACCGTTCTGGGGGAGGAGGGGAAGCTTTCTTT
.,TRBV6-5,.,TRBJ2-7,CASSSGREQYF,TGTGCCAGCAGTTCGGGTAGGGAGCAGTACTTC
once,TRBV11-3,.,TRBJ2-7,CASSFPQGSYEQYF,TGTGCCAGCAGCTTCCCGCAGGGGAGTTACGAGCAGTACTTC
.,TRBV12-5,.,TRBJ2-4,CASGLDPRARLNIQYF,TGTGCTAGTGGTTTGGATCCCCGGGCGCGCCTAAACATTCAGTACTTC
.,TRBV7-9,.,TRBJ1-1,CASSLQRGWNTEAFF,TGTGCCAGCAGCCTTCAACGGGGCTGGAACACTGAAGCTTTCTTT
.,TRBV5-1,.,TRBJ1-4,CASTRGQGDEKLFF,TGCGCCAGCACAAGGGGTCAGGGCGATGAAAAACTGTTTTTT
.,TRBV9,TRBD1,TRBJ1-5,CASSTTGVGQPQHF,TGTGCCAGCAGCACAACAGGGGTAGGTCAGCCCCAGCATTTT
few,TRBV9,TRBD2,TRBJ2-7,CASSVGASGIIYEQYF,TGTGCCAGCAGCGTAGGTGCTAGCGGGATAATCTACGAGCAGTACTTC
.,TRBV28,.,TRBJ2-1,CASSLAVAFYNEQFF,TGTGCCAGCAGTTTGGCGGTGGCCTTCTACAATGAGCAGTTCTTC
.,TRBV5-1,.,TRBJ2-7,CASSFFGGEQYF,TGCGCCAGCAGCTTCTTCGGGGGAGAGCAGTACTTC
.,TRBV5-1,TRBD2,TRBJ2-5,CASSSEGRGLAEIQETQYF,TGCGCCAGCAGCTCGGAGGGGCGTGGACTAGCGGAGATACAAGAGACCCAGTACTTC
.,TRBV5-1,.,TRBJ2-1,CASSLIASSYNEQFF,TGCGCCAGCAGCTTAATAGCAAGCTCCTACAATGAGCAGTTCTTC
once,TRBV27,TRBD1,TRBJ1-1,CASSSPLWDRGFTEAFF,TGTGCCAGCAGTTCACCCCTGTGGGACAGGGGGTTCACTGAAGCTTTCTTT
once,TRBV28,.,TRBJ2-1,CASTPMGASTGNEQFF,TGTGCCAGCACCCCAATGGGGGCTTCCACAGGCAATGAGCAGTTCTTC
.,TRBV13,.,TRBJ2-1,CASSFPAGNEQFF,TGTGCCAGCAGCTTTCCAGCGGGCAATGAGCAGTTCTTC
.,TRBV7-2,.,TRBJ2-5,CASSLAPGILETQYF,TGTGCCAGCAGCTTAGCGCCGGGGATTTTGGAGACCCAGTACTTC
once,TRBV4-2,TRBD2,TRBJ2-2,CASSQDGSTSGSAGELFF,TGTGCCAGCAGCCAAGATGGGTCGACTAGCGGGAGTGCCGGGGAGCTGTTTTTT
once,TRBV6-5,TRBD2,TRBJ2-5,CASTQRGRTETQYF,TGTGCCAGCACTCAGCGGGGCCGGACGGAGACCCAGTACTTC
once,TRBV11-2,TRBD2,TRBJ2-1,CASSPGGGYNEQFF,TGTGCCAGCAGCCCCGGGGGGGGGTACAATGAGCAGTTCTTC
.,TRBV2,TRBD2,TRBJ2-7,CASSETSGRLPYEQYF,TGTGCCAGCAGCGAAACTAGCGGGAGGCTCCCCTACGAGCAGTACTTC
.,TRBV6-2/TRBV6-3,TRBD2,TRBJ2-7,CASSYSSSGAYEQYF,TGTGCCAGCAGTTACTCGTCAAGCGGGGCCTACGAGCAGTACTTC
.,TRBV27,.,TRBJ2-5,CASSLSIGVDQETQYF,TGTGCCAGCAGTTTATCTATCGGAGTGGACCAAGAGACCCAGTACTTC
.,TRBV29-1,.,TRBJ2-3,CSGDDTDTQYF,TGCAGCGGAGACGACACAGATACGCAGTATTTT
.,TRBV10-3,TRBD1,TRBJ1-1,CAISSSPGGAFF,TGTGCCATCTCGAGTAGTCCAGGGGGGGCTTTCTTT
.,TRBV10-2,.,TRBJ2-3,CASKGGSTDTQYF,TGCGCCAGCAAAGGGGGTAGCACAGATACGCAGTATTTT
.,TRBV5-8,TRBD1,TRBJ2-7,CASSLEGAIRYEQYF,TGTGCCAGCAGCTTGGAGGGGGCTATAAGGTACGAGCAGTACTTC
.,TRBV5-4,.,TRBJ1-5,CASSIGDQPQHF,TGTGCCAGCAGCATAGGAGACCAGCCCCAGCATTTT
few,TRBV5-6,TRBD2,TRBJ2-7,CASSPGLAGGGYEQYF,TGTGCCAGCAGCCCGGGACTAGCGGGAGGGGGGTACGAGCAGTACTTC
few,TRBV28,.,TRBJ1-1,CASSFGMNTEAFF,TGTGCCAGCAGTTTCGGCATGAACACTGAAGCTTTCTTT
once,TRBV7-6,.,TRBJ1-3,CASSPRAPGKAVPIYF,TGTGCCAGCAGCCCCCGGGCCCCTGGAAAAGCAGTGCCCATATATTTT
few,TRBV4-3,.,TRBJ1-5,CASSQGPRQPQHF,TGCGCCAGCAGCCAAGGGCCAAGACAGCCCCAGCATTTT
.,TRBV10-1,.,TRBJ1-1,CASSDPGHGTEAFF,TGCGCCAGCAGTGACCCCGGACATGGCACTGAAGCTTTCTTT
.,TRBV7-9,.,TRBJ2-7,CASSLGQGNYEQYF,TGTGCCAGCAGCTTGGGGCAGGGAAACTACGAGCAGTACTTC
.,TRBV27,.,TRBJ2-1,CASSLSWGRNEQFF,TGTGCCAGCAGTTTATCGTGGGGGCGGAATGAGCAGTTCTTC
.,TRBV6-5,.,TRBJ1-4,CASSYDGSTNEKLFF,TGTGCCAGCAGTTACGACGGATCAACTAATGAAAAACTGTTTTTT